The 4 T cell receptor beta chains listed next were all sequenced from one sample in a study of response to subunit inactivated influenza vaccine. TCRdb re-derived calls from the RT-PCR reads in MiXCR, one entry per CDR3 protein. The sample consists of 600,000 to 850,000 distinct CDR3 sequences, 14% of them appearing once. The specimen comprised PBMCs from blood, sampled approximately 15 days before vaccination. These receptor sequences come from a man aged 50 to 59 who received an inactivated influenza vaccine.

CDR3: CSARQGYQPQHF. Written as DNA, the CDR3 is TGCAGTGCCCGACAAGGCTATCAGCCCCAGCATTTT. The gene calls are TRBV20-1 and TRBJ1-5; no reliable D call. Trimming cost V 6 bases and J 5 bases, with 11 bases left between them. Looked up from germline, CDR1 is DFQATT and CDR2 is SNEGSKA (reference sequence). This CDR3 contains 12 residues.

The gene calls are TRBV20-1 and TRBJ1-1; D call uncertain. CDR1 and CDR2 from the germline V gene are DFQATT and SNEGSKA (reference sequence). This CDR3 comprises 13 residues. V was clipped by 3 bases and J by 3 bases, with 11 bases between them. CDR3 region: CSASLGVDTEAFF. DNA for the CDR3: TGCAGTGCTAGTCTGGGTGTGGACACTGAAGCTTTCTTT.

Only a few counts were recorded for this clonotype. The chain combines TRBV7-2 with TRBJ2-3; perhaps TRBD2 as D (6 bases). Trimming shortened V by 0 bases and J by 0 bases, and 10 bases separated the two germline ends. Germline V gene data show CDR1 as SGHTA and CDR2 as FQGNSA. The CDR3 extends over 16 amino acids. This CDR3 is CASSLARGFSTDTQYF. The CDR3 coding sequence is TGTGCCAGCAGCTTAGCGCGGGGTTTTAGCACAGATACGCAGTATTTT.

There are a few counts of this clonotype. J is TRBJ2-3 and V is TRBV25-1; maybe TRBD2 (6 bases). V lost 3 bases to trimming and J lost 5 bases, with 12 bases between them. Germline-derived CDR1 and CDR2 are MGHDK and SYGVNS. The CDR3 loop spans 14 amino acids. This CDR3 reads CASSDTSRVDTQYF. CDR3 in DNA: TGTGCCAGCAGTGATACTAGCAGGGTAGATACGCAGTATTTT.